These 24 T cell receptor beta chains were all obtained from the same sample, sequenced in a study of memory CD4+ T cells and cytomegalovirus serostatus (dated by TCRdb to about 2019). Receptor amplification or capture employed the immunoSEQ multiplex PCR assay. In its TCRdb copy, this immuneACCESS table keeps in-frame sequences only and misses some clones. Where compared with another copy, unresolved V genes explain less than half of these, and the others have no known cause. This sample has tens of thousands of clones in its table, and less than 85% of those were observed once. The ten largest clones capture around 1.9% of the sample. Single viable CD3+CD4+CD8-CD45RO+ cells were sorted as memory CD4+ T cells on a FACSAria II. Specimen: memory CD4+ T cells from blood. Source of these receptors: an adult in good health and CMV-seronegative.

For the CDR3, the DNA is TGTGCCAGCAGCTTAGGCCGACAGGGACGGGAGCAGTACTTC. Translating gives CASSLGRQGREQYF. The chain uses TRBV13 and TRBJ2-7; 7 bases map to TRBD1. Germline CDR1 is PRHDT and CDR2 is FYEKMQ (reference sequence). This CDR3 spans 14 amino acids. The V and J ends lost 0 bases and 7 bases, in that order; junction bases with no gene match: 6.

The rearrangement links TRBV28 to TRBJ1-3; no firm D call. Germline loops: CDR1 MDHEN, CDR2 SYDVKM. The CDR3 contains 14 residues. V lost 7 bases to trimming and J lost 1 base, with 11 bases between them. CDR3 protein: CASNGLGSGNTIYF. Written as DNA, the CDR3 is TGTGCCAGCAACGGGTTAGGTTCTGGAAACACCATATATTTT.

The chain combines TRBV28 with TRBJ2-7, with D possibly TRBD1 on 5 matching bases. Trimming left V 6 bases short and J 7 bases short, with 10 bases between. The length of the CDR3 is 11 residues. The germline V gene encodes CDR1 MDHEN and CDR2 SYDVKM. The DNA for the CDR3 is TGTGCCAGCAGCCTCAAGGGGGAGCAGTACTTC. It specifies CASSLKGEQYF.

Written as DNA, the CDR3 is TGTGCCAGCAAACAGGGGGCCGACTTTTCCAATGAGCAGTTCTTC. Protein: CASKQGADFSNEQFF. The V gene is TRBV27, the J gene TRBJ2-1; 9 bases fit TRBD1. Germline CDR1 and CDR2: MNHEY and SMNVEV (reference sequence). With V trimmed by 7 bases and J by 6 bases, 10 bases remained unmatched. This CDR3 comprises 15 residues.

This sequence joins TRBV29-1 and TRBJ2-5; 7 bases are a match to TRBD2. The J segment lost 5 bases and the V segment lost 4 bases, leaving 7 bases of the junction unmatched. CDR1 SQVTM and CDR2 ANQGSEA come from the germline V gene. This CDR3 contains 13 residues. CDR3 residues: CSVVRGVWETQYF. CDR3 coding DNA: TGCAGCGTTGTCCGGGGGGTTTGGGAGACCCAGTACTTC.

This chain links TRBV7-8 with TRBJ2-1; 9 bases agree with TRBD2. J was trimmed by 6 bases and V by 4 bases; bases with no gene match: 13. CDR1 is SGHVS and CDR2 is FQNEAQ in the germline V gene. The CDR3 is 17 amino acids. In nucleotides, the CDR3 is TGTGCCAGCAGCTCCTTTGCGACTAGCGGCGCCCTCAATGAGCAGTTCTTC. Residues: CASSSFATSGALNEQFF.

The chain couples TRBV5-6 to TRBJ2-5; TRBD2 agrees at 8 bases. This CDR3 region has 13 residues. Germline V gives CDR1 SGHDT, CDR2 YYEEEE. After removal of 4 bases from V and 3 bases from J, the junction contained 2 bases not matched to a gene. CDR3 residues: CASSLGGEETQYF. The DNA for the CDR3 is TGTGCCAGCAGCCTCGGGGGGGAAGAGACCCAGTACTTC.

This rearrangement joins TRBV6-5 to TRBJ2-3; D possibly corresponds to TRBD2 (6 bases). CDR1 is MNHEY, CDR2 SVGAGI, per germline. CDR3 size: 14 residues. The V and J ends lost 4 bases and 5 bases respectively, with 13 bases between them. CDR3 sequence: CASSLALGGDTQYF. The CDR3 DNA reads TGTGCCAGCAGTTTGGCTTTGGGGGGAGATACGCAGTATTTT.

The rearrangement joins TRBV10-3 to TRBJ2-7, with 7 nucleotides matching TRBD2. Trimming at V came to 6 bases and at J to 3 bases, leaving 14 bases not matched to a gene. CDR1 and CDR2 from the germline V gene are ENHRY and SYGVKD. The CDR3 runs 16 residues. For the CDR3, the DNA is TGTGCCATCAGCCCCTCGGGGGGTTCCGGGTACTACGAGCAGTACTTC. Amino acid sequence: CAISPSGGSGYYEQYF.

The CDR3: CASSQVDYGSSYEQYF. The CDR3 DNA reads as TGCGCCAGCAGCCAAGTGGATTACGGTAGCTCCTACGAGCAGTACTTC. The genes are TRBV4-1 and TRBJ2-7; D ambiguous. CDR1 is MGHRA, CDR2 YSYEKL, per germline. V was pared by 1 base and J by 0 bases, with 13 bases between. The CDR3 runs to 16 residues.

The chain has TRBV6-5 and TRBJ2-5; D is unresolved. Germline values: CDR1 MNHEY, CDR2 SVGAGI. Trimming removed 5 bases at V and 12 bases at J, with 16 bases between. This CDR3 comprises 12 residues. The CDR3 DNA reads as TGTGCCAGCAGTCGAGATGCGGAACCCAAGTACTTC. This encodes CASSRDAEPKYF.

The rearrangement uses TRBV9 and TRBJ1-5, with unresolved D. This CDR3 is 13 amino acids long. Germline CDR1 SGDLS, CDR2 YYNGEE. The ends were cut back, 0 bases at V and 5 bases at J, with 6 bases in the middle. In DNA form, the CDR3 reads TGTGCCAGCAGCGTAGATATGGATCAGCCCCAGCATTTT. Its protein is CASSVDMDQPQHF. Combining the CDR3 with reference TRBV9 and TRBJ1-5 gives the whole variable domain DSGVTQTPKHLITATGQRVTLRCSPRSGDLSVYWYQQSLDQGLQFLIQYYNGEERAKGNILERFSAQQFPDLHSELNLSSLELGDSALYFCASSVDMDQPQHFGDGTRLSIL.

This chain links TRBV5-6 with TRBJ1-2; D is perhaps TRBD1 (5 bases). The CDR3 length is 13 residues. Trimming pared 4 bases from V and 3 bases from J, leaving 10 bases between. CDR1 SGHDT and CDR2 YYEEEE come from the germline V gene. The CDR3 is CASSLTDDYGYTF. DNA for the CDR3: TGTGCCAGCAGCCTGACAGATGACTATGGCTACACCTTC.

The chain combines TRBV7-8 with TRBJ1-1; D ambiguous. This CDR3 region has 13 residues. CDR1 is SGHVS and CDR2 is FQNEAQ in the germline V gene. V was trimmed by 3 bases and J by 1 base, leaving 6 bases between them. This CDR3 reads CASSFVGNTEAFF. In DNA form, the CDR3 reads TGTGCCAGCAGCTTCGTGGGGAACACTGAAGCTTTCTTT.

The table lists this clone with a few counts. In nucleotides, the CDR3 is TGTGCCAGCAGGATCGGGACTAACAATTACGAGCAGTACTTC. This codes for CASRIGTNNYEQYF. This rearrangement joins TRBV6-5 to TRBJ2-7, with 7 bases aligning to TRBD2. The CDR3 runs to 14 residues. CDR1 is MNHEY and CDR2 is SVGAGI in the germline V gene. The trim removed 6 bases at V and 4 bases at J, leaving 9 bases unmatched.

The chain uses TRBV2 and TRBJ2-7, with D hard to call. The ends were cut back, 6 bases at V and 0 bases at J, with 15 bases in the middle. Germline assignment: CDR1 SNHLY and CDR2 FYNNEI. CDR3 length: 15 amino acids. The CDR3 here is CASSLGRTTSYEQYF. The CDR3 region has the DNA TGTGCCAGCAGCTTGGGCCGAACAACCTCCTACGAGCAGTACTTC.

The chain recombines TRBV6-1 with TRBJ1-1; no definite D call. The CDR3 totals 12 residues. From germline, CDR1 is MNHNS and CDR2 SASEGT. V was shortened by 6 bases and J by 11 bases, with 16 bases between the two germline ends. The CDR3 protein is CASSRSWQEAFF. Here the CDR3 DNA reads TGTGCCAGCAGCCGATCGTGGCAGGAGGCTTTCTTT.

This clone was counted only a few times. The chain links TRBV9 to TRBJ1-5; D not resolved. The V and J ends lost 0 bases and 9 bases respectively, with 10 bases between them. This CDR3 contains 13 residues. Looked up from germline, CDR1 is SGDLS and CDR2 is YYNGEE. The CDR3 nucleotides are TGTGCCAGCAGCGTAGAGGGAGCCGGGCCCCAGCATTTT. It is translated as CASSVEGAGPQHF.

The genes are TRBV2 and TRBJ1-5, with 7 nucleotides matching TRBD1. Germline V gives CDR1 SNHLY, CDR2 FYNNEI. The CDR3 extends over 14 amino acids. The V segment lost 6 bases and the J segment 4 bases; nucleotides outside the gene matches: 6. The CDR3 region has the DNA TGTGCCAGCAGGCGGGACAGCCGGAATCAGCCCCAGCATTTT. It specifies CASRRDSRNQPQHF.

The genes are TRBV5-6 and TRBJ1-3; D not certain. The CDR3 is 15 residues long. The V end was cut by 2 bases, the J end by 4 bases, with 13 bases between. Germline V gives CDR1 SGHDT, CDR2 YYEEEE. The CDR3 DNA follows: TGTGCCAGCAGCTTTCTACAGCCTATCGGAAACACCATATATTTT. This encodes CASSFLQPIGNTIYF.

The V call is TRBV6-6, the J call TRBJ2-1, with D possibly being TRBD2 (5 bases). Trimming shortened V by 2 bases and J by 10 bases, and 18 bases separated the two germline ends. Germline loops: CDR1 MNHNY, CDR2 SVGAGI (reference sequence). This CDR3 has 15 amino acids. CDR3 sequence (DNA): TGTGCCAGCAGTTACGAGTCGACGGGGATCCAGGAGCAGTTCTTC. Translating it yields CASSYESTGIQEQFF.

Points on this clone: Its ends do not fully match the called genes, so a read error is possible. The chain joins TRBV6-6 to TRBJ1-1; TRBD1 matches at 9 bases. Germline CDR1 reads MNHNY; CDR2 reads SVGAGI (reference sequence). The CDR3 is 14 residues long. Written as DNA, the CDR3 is TGTGCCATCAGTGTAAGGGACAGGGACACTGAAGCTTTCTTT. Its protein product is CAISVRDRDTEAFF.

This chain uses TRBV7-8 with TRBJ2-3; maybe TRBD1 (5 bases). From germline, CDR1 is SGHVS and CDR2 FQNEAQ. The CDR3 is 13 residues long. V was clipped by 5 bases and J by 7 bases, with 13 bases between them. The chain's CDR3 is CASSPGQLNTQYF. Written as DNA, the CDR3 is TGTGCCAGCAGCCCAGGGCAGCTCAATACGCAGTATTTT.

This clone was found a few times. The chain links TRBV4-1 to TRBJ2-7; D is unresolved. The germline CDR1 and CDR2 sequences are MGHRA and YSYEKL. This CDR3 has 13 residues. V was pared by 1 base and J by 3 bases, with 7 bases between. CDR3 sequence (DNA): TGCGCCAGCAGCCAAGCCTACAACTACGAGCAGTACTTC. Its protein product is CASSQAYNYEQYF.